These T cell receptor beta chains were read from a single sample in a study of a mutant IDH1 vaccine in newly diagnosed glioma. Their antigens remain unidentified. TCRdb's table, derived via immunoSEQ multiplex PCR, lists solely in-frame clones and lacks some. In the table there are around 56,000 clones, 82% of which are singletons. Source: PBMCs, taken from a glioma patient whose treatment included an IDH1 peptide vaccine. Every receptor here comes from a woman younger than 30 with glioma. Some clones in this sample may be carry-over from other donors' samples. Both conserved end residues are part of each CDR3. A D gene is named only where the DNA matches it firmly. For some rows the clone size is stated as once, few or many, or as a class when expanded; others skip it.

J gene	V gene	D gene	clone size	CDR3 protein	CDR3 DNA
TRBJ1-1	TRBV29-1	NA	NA	CSVPGPGATVNTEAFF	TGCAGCGTTCCGGGTCCGGGGGCCACTGTGAACACTGAAGCTTTCTTT
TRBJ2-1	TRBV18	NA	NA	CASSRYERGPPDDEQFF	TGTGCCAGCTCACGGTACGAGCGCGGGCCCCCGGACGATGAGCAGTTCTTC
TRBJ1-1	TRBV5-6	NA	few	CASSFFRAGGYTEAFF	TGTGCCAGCAGCTTTTTTCGGGCGGGAGGTTACACTGAAGCTTTCTTT
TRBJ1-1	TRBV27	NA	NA	CASSLPGLNTEAFF	TGTGCCAGCAGTTTGCCCGGGCTTAACACTGAAGCTTTCTTT
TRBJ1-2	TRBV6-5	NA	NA	CASRRGTSNYGYTF	TGTGCCAGCAGGAGGGGAACATCTAACTATGGCTACACCTTC
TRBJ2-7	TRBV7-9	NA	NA	CASGPPGAHEQYF	TGTGCCAGCGGGCCACCAGGGGCCCACGAGCAGTACTTC
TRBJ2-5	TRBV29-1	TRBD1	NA	CSARTGRLGETQYF	TGCAGCGCTAGGACAGGGAGGCTGGGTGAGACCCAGTACTTC
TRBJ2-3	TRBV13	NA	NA	CASSLYAGTSTDTQYF	TGTGCCAGCAGCTTATACGCAGGGACTAGCACAGATACGCAGTATTTT
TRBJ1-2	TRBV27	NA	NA	CASSANNLGYTF	TGTGCCAGCAGTGCAAACAACTTGGGCTACACCTTC
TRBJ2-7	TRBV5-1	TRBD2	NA	CASSLAPGTSPYEQYF	TGCGCCAGCAGCTTGGCCCCCGGGACTAGTCCCTACGAGCAGTACTTC
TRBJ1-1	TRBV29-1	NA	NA	CSAGGGAAFF	TGCAGCGCTGGTGGAGGGGCGGCTTTCTTT
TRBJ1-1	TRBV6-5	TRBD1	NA	CASSQDRVNTEAFF	TGTGCCAGCAGCCAGGACAGGGTCAACACTGAAGCTTTCTTT
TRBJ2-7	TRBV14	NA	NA	CASSQEGWGLRNEQYF	TGTGCCAGCAGCCAAGAGGGTTGGGGGCTGAGGAACGAGCAGTACTTC
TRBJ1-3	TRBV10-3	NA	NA	CAISETGYNSGNTIYF	TGTGCCATCAGTGAAACAGGGTACAACTCTGGAAACACCATATATTTT
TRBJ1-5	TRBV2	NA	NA	CASNSQISNQPQHF	TGTGCCAGCAATTCTCAGATTAGCAATCAGCCCCAGCATTTT
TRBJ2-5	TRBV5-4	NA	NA	CASSYPGEETQYF	TGTGCCAGCAGCTACCCGGGGGAAGAGACCCAGTACTTC
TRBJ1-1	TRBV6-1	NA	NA	CASSGVWGEAFF	TGTGCCAGCAGTGGGGTCTGGGGAGAAGCTTTCTTT
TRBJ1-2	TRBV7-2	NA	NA	CASSLRGSQDLYGYTF	TGTGCCAGCAGCTTAAGGGGAAGTCAGGACCTCTATGGCTACACCTTC
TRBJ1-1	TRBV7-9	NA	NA	CASRPQGPNTEAFF	TGTGCCAGCAGGCCACAGGGCCCGAACACTGAAGCTTTCTTT
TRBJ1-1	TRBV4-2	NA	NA	CASSQDLYGAAYTEAFF	TGTGCCAGCAGCCAAGATCTTTATGGGGCTGCGTACACTGAAGCTTTCTTT
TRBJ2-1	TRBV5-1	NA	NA	CASSLVDGNEQFF	TGCGCCAGCAGCTTGGTCGATGGGAATGAGCAGTTCTTC
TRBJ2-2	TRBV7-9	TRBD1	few	CASSLDRGLTGELFF	TGTGCCAGCAGCTTAGACAGGGGGCTGACCGGGGAGCTGTTTTTT
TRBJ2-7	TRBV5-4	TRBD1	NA	CASSLADRGGDEQYF	TGTGCCAGCAGCCTAGCCGACAGGGGAGGAGACGAGCAGTACTTC
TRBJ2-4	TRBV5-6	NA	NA	CASSPRPHPKNIQYF	TGTGCCAGCAGCCCTAGACCCCACCCCAAAAACATTCAGTACTTC
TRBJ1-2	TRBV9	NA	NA	CASSVAPRGADGYTF	TGTGCCAGCAGCGTAGCCCCAAGGGGGGCAGATGGCTACACCTTC
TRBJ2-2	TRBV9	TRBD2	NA	CASSSPTSGVGGELFF	TGTGCCAGCAGCTCTCCGACTAGCGGGGTAGGCGGGGAGCTGTTTTTT
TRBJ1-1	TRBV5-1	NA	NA	CASSLASQGNTEAFF	TGCGCCAGCAGCTTGGCCAGCCAGGGGAACACTGAAGCTTTCTTT
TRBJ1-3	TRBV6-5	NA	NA	CASSGRDFSGNTIYF	TGTGCCAGCAGCGGACGGGATTTCTCTGGAAACACCATATATTTT
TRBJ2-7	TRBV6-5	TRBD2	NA	CASSPLASGRYEQYF	TGTGCCAGCAGTCCCCTAGCTAGCGGGAGGTACGAGCAGTACTTC
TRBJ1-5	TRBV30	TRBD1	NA	CAWSVLPTGVGNQPQHF	TGTGCCTGGAGTGTACTCCCGACAGGGGTTGGTAATCAGCCCCAGCATTTT
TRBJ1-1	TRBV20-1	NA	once	CSAAGSAEAFF	TGCAGTGCTGCAGGTAGTGCTGAAGCTTTCTTT
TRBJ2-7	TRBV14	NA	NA	CASSQLRQAGEQYF	TGTGCCAGCAGCCAATTACGACAGGCGGGCGAGCAGTACTTC
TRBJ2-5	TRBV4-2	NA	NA	CASSQPHGQRAQETQYF	TGTGCCAGCAGCCAACCCCACGGACAGAGAGCTCAAGAGACCCAGTACTTC
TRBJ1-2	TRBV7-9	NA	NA	CASSLAQTHGYTF	TGTGCCAGCAGCTTAGCGCAGACCCATGGCTACACCTTC
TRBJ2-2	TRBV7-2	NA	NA	CASREAGTNTGELFF	TGTGCCAGCAGAGAAGCGGGTACGAACACCGGGGAGCTGTTTTTT
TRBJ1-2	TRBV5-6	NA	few	CASTFSRVASSGYTF	TGTGCCAGCACCTTTTCTCGGGTGGCATCATCGGGCTACACCTTC
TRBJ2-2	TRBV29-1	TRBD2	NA	CSVGEGAGELFF	TGCAGCGTTGGGGAGGGAGCCGGGGAGCTGTTTTTT
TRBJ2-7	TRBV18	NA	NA	CASSPRASYEQYF	TGTGCCAGCTCACCTAGGGCATCGTACGAGCAGTACTTC
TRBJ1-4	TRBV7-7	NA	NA	CASSQSTNEKLFF	TGTGCCAGCAGCCAGTCAACTAATGAAAAACTGTTTTTT
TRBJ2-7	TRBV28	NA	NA	CASSFPRGVKQYF	TGTGCCAGCAGTTTCCCCCGAGGTGTCAAGCAGTACTTC
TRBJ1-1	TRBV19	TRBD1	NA	CASSIKGARMNTEAFF	TGTGCCAGTAGTATAAAGGGGGCTCGAATGAACACTGAAGCTTTCTTT
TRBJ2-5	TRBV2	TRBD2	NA	CASRVGLAGSQYF	TGTGCCAGCAGGGTGGGGCTAGCGGGATCCCAGTACTTC
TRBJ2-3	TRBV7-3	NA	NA	CASSLTGSTDTQYF	TGTGCCAGCAGCTTAACGGGGTCCACAGATACGCAGTATTTT
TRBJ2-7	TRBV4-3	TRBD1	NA	CASSQDLGQGEQYF	TGCGCCAGCAGCCAAGATCTCGGACAGGGCGAGCAGTACTTC
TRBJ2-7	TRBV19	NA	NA	CASSIDGSYEQYF	TGTGCCAGTAGTATTGACGGTTCCTACGAGCAGTACTTC
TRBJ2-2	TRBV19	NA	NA	CASNGGVGTGELFF	TGTGCCAGTAACGGGGGAGTGGGCACCGGGGAGCTGTTTTTT
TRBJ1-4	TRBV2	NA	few	CASKGRSGEKLFF	TGTGCCAGCAAGGGGAGGTCTGGCGAAAAACTGTTTTTT
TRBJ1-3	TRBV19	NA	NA	CASSTRLTAGNTIYF	TGTGCCAGTAGTACCCGCCTGACAGCGGGAAACACCATATATTTT
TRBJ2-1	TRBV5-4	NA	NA	CASSLGGADWDNEQFF	TGTGCCAGCAGCTTGGGGGGGGCCGACTGGGACAATGAGCAGTTCTTC
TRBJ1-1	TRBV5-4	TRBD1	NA	CASSLVPGQASGTEAFF	TGTGCCAGCAGCTTGGTCCCGGGACAGGCTTCCGGGACTGAAGCTTTCTTT
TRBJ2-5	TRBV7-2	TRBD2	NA	CASSQTSGGVGTQYF	TGTGCCAGCAGCCAGACTAGCGGGGGGGTGGGGACCCAGTACTTC
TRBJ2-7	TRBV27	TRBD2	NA	CASSPTSGRKSYEQYF	TGTGCCAGCAGCCCCACTAGCGGGAGGAAATCATACGAGCAGTACTTC
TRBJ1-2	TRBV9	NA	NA	CASSAQGSYYGYTF	TGTGCCAGCAGCGCCCAGGGGAGTTACTATGGCTACACCTTC
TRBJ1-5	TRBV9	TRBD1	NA	CASSEDSRGPWQPQHF	TGTGCCAGCAGCGAGGACTCCAGGGGGCCTTGGCAGCCCCAGCATTTT